This T cell receptor (beta chain) comes out of a study of OX40 agonist ivuxolimab in advanced cancers. Study-wide context: There were three patients with partial responses, one having hepatocellular carcinoma and two cutaneous melanoma.

This clone showed up just once. As yet, its antigen is unknown. The same CDR3 arises from other DNA sequences in this sample as well. Repertoires were generated with immunoSEQ multiplex PCR, while TCRdb's copy carries only in-frame clones and drops some. The profile shows fewer than 20,000 clones, 79% of them singletons. CDR1 and CDR2 (germline): MGHRA, YSYEKL. V was shortened by 1 base and J by 4 bases, with 14 bases between the two germline ends. CDR3 size: 15 residues. General study findings and limits: Individuals who were partial responders at 0.1-3.0 mg/kg had clonal expansion that ranked among the lowest.

This TCR was sampled from an adult with an advanced solid tumor such as melanoma, head and neck, liver or kidney cancer. The rearrangement joins TRBV4-1 to TRBJ2-7; maybe TRBD1 (6 bases). This sample comprised CD4+ or CD8+ T cells sorted from blood, obtained in a trial of the OX40 agonist ivuxolimab. As DNA, the CDR3 is TGCGCCAGCAGCCAAGTACCCGGGACACCTTACGAGCAGTACTTC. Its translation: CASSQVPGTPYEQYF.